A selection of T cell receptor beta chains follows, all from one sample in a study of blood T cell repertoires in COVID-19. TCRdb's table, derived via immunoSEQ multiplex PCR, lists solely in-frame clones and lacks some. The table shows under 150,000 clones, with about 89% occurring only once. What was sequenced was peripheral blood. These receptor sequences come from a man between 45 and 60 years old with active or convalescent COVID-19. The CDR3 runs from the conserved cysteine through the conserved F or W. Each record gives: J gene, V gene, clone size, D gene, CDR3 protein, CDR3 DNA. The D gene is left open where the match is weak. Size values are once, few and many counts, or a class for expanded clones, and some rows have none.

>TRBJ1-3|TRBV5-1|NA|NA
CASSLGGGRNTIYF
TGCGCCAGCAGCTTGGGCGGGGGAAGAAACACCATATATTTT
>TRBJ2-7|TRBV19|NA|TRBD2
CASSRGTSGKYEQYF
TGTGCCAGTAGTAGAGGGACTAGCGGGAAGTACGAGCAGTACTTC
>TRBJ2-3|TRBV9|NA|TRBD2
CASSVRSGGTTDTQYF
TGTGCCAGCAGCGTCCGTAGCGGGGGAACCACAGATACGCAGTATTTT
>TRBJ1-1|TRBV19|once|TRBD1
CASSIEGGRGLSEAFF
TGTGCCAGTAGTATAGAAGGGGGCAGGGGTTTATCTGAAGCTTTCTTT
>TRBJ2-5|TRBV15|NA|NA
CATSSPKSDRYKETQYF
TGTGCCACCAGCAGTCCTAAGAGCGATAGGTACAAAGAGACCCAGTACTTC
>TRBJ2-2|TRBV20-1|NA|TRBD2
CSASGAGVFRELFF
TGCAGTGCTAGTGGGGCGGGGGTTTTTCGGGAGCTGTTTTTT
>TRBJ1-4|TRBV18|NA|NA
CASSLRTGNGVFF
TGTGCCAGCTCGTTACGGACGGGAAATGGGGTGTTTTTT
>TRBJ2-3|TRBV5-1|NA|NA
CASRPLGVGATMRPTQYF
TGCGCCAGCAGACCTCTGGGTGTGGGGGCGACTATGCGACCTACGCAGTATTTT
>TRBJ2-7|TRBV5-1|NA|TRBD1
CASSPGTGNSYEQYF
TGCGCCAGCAGCCCGGGGACAGGGAACTCCTACGAGCAGTACTTC
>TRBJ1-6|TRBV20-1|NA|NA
CSASTDRSFTGGDNSPLHF
TGCAGTGCTAGTACCGACAGATCTTTCACGGGAGGGGATAATTCACCCCTCCACTTT
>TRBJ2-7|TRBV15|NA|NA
CATSRDPGDEQYF
TGTGCCACCAGCAGAGACCCGGGGGACGAGCAGTACTTC
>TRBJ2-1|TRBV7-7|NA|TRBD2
CASSLGGTNNEQFF
TGTGCCAGCAGCTTAGGCGGGACTAACAATGAGCAGTTCTTC
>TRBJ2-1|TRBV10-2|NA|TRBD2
CASSESGETYNEQFF
TGCGCCAGCAGTGAGAGCGGGGAGACCTACAATGAGCAGTTCTTC
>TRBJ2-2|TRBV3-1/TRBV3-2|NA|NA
CASSLGSRGSTGELFF
TGTGCCAGCAGCCTAGGGTCCCGGGGGAGTACCGGGGAGCTGTTTTTT